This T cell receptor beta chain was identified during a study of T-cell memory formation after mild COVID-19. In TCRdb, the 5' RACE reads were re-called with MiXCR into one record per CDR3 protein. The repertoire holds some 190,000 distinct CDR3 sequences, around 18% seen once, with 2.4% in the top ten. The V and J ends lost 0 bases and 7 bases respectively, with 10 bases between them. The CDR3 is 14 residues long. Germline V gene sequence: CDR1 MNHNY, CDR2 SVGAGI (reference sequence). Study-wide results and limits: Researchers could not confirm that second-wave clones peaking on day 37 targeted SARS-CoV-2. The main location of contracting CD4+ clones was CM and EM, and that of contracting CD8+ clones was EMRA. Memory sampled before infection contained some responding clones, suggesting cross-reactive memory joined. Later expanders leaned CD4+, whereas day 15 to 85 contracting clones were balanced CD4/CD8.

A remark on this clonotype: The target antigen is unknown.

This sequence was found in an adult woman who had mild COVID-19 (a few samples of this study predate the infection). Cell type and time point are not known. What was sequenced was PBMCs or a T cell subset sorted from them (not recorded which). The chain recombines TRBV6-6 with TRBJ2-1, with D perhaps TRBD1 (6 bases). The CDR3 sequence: CASSYSGRGNEQFF. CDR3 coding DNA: TGTGCCAGCAGTTACTCTGGCAGGGGAAATGAGCAGTTCTTC.